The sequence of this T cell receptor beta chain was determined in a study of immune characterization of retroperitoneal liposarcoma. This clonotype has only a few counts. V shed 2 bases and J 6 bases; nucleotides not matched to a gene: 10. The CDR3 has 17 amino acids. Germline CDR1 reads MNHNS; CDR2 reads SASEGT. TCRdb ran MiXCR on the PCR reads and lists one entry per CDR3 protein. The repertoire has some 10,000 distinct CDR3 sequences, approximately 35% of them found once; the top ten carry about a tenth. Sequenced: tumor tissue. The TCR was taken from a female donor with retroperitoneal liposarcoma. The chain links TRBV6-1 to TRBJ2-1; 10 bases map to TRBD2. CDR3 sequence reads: CASSERVGSGRANEQFF. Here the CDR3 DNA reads TGTGCCAGCAGTGAAAGGGTCGGAAGCGGGAGGGCCAATGAGCAGTTCTTC.